Each of the 27 T cell receptor beta chains below was sequenced from the same sample in a study of identical twins. MiXCR, applied by TCRdb to the 5' RACE reads, yields one record per CDR3 protein. The data contain approximately 600,000 distinct CDR3 sequences, about 7.6% of them seen just once; the ten biggest clones take up 1.6%. These data were likewise used in another study, on yellow fever vaccine responses in identical twins.

The sequenced sample consisted of PBMCs. Receptors originate from a woman aged 18-35 years in good health.

V is TRBV4-1 and J is TRBJ2-6; 9 nucleotides match TRBD2. The V gene end was trimmed by 3 bases and the J gene end by 2 bases; junction bases not matched to a gene: 5. The germline CDR1 and CDR2 sequences are MGHRA and YSYEKL. The length of the CDR3 is 17 residues. DNA for the CDR3: TGCGCCAGCAGCCAGGAGGGACTAGCTGCTGGGGCCAACGTCCTGACTTTC. It yields the protein CASSQEGLAAGANVLTF.

This clonotype was picked up many times. The CDR3 loop is CASSFGDRGHTDTQYF. For the CDR3, the DNA is TGTGCCAGCAGTTTTGGTGACAGGGGGCACACAGATACGCAGTATTTT. V gene TRBV12-3 or TRBV12-4 combines with J gene TRBJ2-3, with 10 bases aligning to TRBD1. The CDR3 spans 16 residues. Germline trimming cut 3 bases from V and 2 bases from J; bases unmatched to any gene: 5.

This clonotype was counted only a few times. CDR3 in DNA: TGCAGTGCTAGGCTAAGGACAGGCGGCGAGAACACTGAAGCTTTCTTT. Protein product: CSARLRTGGENTEAFF. The chain carries TRBV20-1 and TRBJ1-1, with TRBD1 identical over 7 bases. Germline V CDR1 and CDR2: DFQATT, SNEGSKA (reference sequence). J was trimmed by 1 base and V by 3 bases; bases with no gene match: 11. The length of the CDR3 is 16 residues.

This clonotype has only a few counts. V usage is TRBV2 and J usage is TRBJ2-3; a possible D gene is TRBD1 (5 bases). V dropped 8 bases and J dropped 2 bases, with 20 bases sitting between them. Germline assignment: CDR1 SNHLY and CDR2 FYNNEI. This CDR3 has 16 amino acids. The CDR3 spells CASSSGHSAHTDTQYF. CDR3 bases: TGTGCCAGCTCATCAGGACATTCAGCACACACAGATACGCAGTATTTT.

This clonotype was seen repeatedly, ten times or more. The J gene is TRBJ1-1, the V gene TRBV6-5; weak D call: TRBD1 (6 bases). Trimming removed 0 bases from V and 5 bases from J, with 13 bases in between. CDR1 and CDR2 from the germline V gene are MNHEY and SVGAGI. This CDR3 is 15 amino acids long. The CDR3 loop reads CASSYSLGGGTEAFF. The DNA of the CDR3 is TGTGCCAGCAGTTACTCCCTAGGGGGTGGAACTGAAGCTTTCTTT.

This clonotype was recorded at least ten times. The chain is built from TRBV20-1 and TRBJ1-1; 8 bases fit TRBD1. V gave up 5 bases and J gave up 10 bases; unmatched junction bases: 9. The CDR3 has 12 residues. Germline V gene lookup returns CDR1 DFQATT and CDR2 SNEGSKA (reference sequence). In nucleotides, the CDR3 is TGCAGTGCTCCCGGACAGGGTTTTGGAGCTTTCTTT. This encodes CSAPGQGFGAFF.

This sequence joins TRBV11-2 and TRBJ2-7; perhaps TRBD2 as D (7 bases). The CDR3 loop spans 18 amino acids. Germline CDR1 is SGHAT and CDR2 is FQNNGV. The ends were cut back, 2 bases at V and 5 bases at J, with 25 bases in the middle. The CDR3 reads CASSLMGQFRGSIHEQYF. The CDR3, as DNA: TGTGCCAGCAGCTTAATGGGACAATTTCGCGGGAGTATCCACGAGCAGTACTTC.

The chain combines TRBV6-1 with TRBJ1-4; D remains ambiguous. V dropped 5 bases and J dropped 0 bases, with 7 bases sitting between them. This CDR3 has 14 residues. Germline values: CDR1 MNHNS, CDR2 SASEGT. The CDR3 sequence is CASSTFTTNEKLFF. CDR3 in DNA: TGTGCCAGCAGTACGTTTACAACTAATGAAAAACTGTTTTTT.

This clonotype was seen many times. The chain joins TRBV20-1 to TRBJ2-5; 8 positions agree with TRBD2. The germline V gene encodes CDR1 DFQATT and CDR2 SNEGSKA (reference sequence). J gave up 2 bases and V 1 base, and 3 bases lay outside the gene matches. The CDR3 runs to 14 residues. The CDR3 loop reads CSARGTSPQETQYF. The CDR3, as DNA: TGCAGTGCTAGAGGGACTAGCCCACAAGAGACCCAGTACTTC.

This clonotype has at least ten counts. V usage is TRBV12-3 or TRBV12-4 and J usage is TRBJ1-2; D is ambiguous. Trimming shortened V by 3 bases and J by 2 bases, and 16 bases separated the two germline ends. This CDR3 is built from 16 residues. The CDR3 protein is CASSFYARQRNYGYTF. The CDR3 DNA sequence: TGTGCCAGCAGTTTCTACGCTCGGCAGCGAAACTATGGCTACACCTTC.

The chain carries TRBV6-1 and TRBJ2-3, with a weak D call TRBD1 (5 bases). The CDR3 spans 16 residues. With 3 bases removed from V and 2 bases from J, the gap between germline ends came to 15 bases. Germline CDR1 reads MNHNS; CDR2 reads SASEGT. The CDR3 nucleotides are TGTGCCAGCAGTGAGAGTTTGGGGCAGTTCACAGATACGCAGTATTTT. Protein sequence: CASSESLGQFTDTQYF.

The chain is built from TRBV20-1 and TRBJ1-2, with D hard to call. Germline values: CDR1 DFQATT, CDR2 SNEGSKA (reference sequence). CDR3 length: 15 residues. V lost 5 bases and J lost 8, with 24 bases in between. The chain's CDR3 is CSAAASGPGGGGYTF. In DNA, the CDR3 is TGCAGTGCTGCGGCCTCCGGGCCCGGAGGTGGAGGCTACACCTTC.

This clonotype was seen repeatedly, ten times or more. The chain is built from TRBV4-1 and TRBJ2-1; no firm D call. With 3 bases removed from V and 8 bases from J, the gap between germline ends came to 11 bases. Germline V gene sequence: CDR1 MGHRA, CDR2 YSYEKL. This CDR3 spans 13 amino acids. The CDR3 loop is CASSHYRVHEQFF. In nucleotides, the CDR3 is TGCGCCAGCAGCCATTACCGGGTCCATGAGCAGTTCTTC.

A few counts support this clonotype. The chain links TRBV19 to TRBJ2-7; 8 bases map to TRBD2. Germline V gene sequence: CDR1 LNHDA, CDR2 SQIVND (reference sequence). With V trimmed by 1 base and J by 3 bases, 8 bases remained unmatched. The CDR3 is 16 residues long. DNA for the CDR3: TGTGCCAGTAGTATAGGCACTAGCGGTCACTACTACGAGCAGTACTTC. Its protein is CASSIGTSGHYYEQYF.

Many counts were recorded for this clonotype. The genes are TRBV6-1 and TRBJ1-1; possibly TRBD1 for D (6 bases). CDR1 and CDR2 (germline): MNHNS, SASEGT. Deletions cut 6 bases from V and 1 base from J, with 9 bases between. The CDR3 extends over 13 amino acids. The CDR3 sequence: CASRSTGNTEAFF. The CDR3 region has the DNA TGTGCCAGCAGATCGACAGGGAACACTGAAGCTTTCTTT.

This clonotype showed up just a few times. This chain links TRBV11-2 with TRBJ2-1, with TRBD2 identical over 10 bases. V was pared by 4 bases and J by 5 bases, with 8 bases of the junction left unmatched. The CDR3 is made up of 16 amino acids. Looked up from germline, CDR1 is SGHAT and CDR2 is FQNNGV. The CDR3 here is CASSWDLAGANNEQFF. The CDR3, as DNA: TGTGCCAGCAGCTGGGATCTAGCGGGGGCCAACAATGAGCAGTTCTTC.

This clonotype was seen many times. At one end the junction does not follow the germline gene, possibly because of a read error. The rearrangement joins TRBV12-3 or TRBV12-4 to TRBJ2-1; D is unresolved. CDR3 length equals 11 residues. CDR3 region: CASSFGNEQFF. CDR3 in DNA: TGCGCCAGCAGCTTTGGGAATGAGCAGTTCTTC.

To note about this clonotype: This may come from a read error, since a much larger clone is one base off. This chain joins TRBV6-2 or TRBV6-3 and TRBJ2-7; a possible D gene is TRBD2 (5 bases). The J call may not be correct, given that the DNA end is closer to TRBJ2-1. Germline CDR1 MNHEY, CDR2 SVGEGT. This CDR3 region has 13 residues. The CDR3 sequence is CASSRTQPYEQFF. CDR3 DNA: TGTGCCAGCAGTAGGACTCAACCCTACGAGCAGTTCTTC.

This clonotype has a count of ten or more. The gene calls are TRBV5-5 and TRBJ1-1; D not certain. Germline CDR1 is SGHKS and CDR2 is YYEKEE (reference sequence). The CDR3 totals 14 residues. V shed 4 bases and J shed 1 base, with 11 bases lying between them. This CDR3 is CASSRREGNTEAFF. CDR3 coding DNA: TGTGCCAGCAGCCGCCGTGAGGGGAACACTGAAGCTTTCTTT.

This clonotype was picked up a small number of times. CDR3 residues: CSASRVKETQYF. In DNA form, the CDR3 reads TGCAGTGCTAGTAGGGTCAAAGAGACCCAGTACTTC. The chain has TRBV20-1 and TRBJ2-5; D call uncertain. Trimming cost V 3 bases and J 3 bases, with 8 bases left between them. CDR1 is DFQATT, CDR2 SNEGSKA, per germline (reference sequence). CDR3 size: 12 residues.

This clonotype turned up a few times. The chain recombines TRBV20-1 with TRBJ2-1; the D is unclear. V dropped 1 base and J dropped 4 bases, with 17 bases sitting between them. The CDR3 extends over 16 amino acids. Per germline, CDR1 DFQATT and CDR2 SNEGSKA (reference sequence). The CDR3 here is CSARVPGPPPYNEQFF. For the CDR3, the DNA is TGCAGTGCTAGAGTTCCTGGACCTCCCCCATACAATGAGCAGTTCTTC.

There are many counts of this clonotype. The V and J genes are TRBV27 and TRBJ2-7, with D tentatively TRBD1 (5 bases). The germline V and J ends were trimmed by 3 bases and 1 base, with 16 bases remaining between them. The CDR3 is made up of 16 amino acids. The V gene's germline CDR1 is MNHEY and CDR2 SMNVEV (reference sequence). The CDR3 nucleotides are TGTGCCAGCAGTTTCATTTGGGGCTCCGCTTCCTACGAGCAGTACTTC. It encodes CASSFIWGSASYEQYF.

This clonotype was counted only a few times. The chain recombines TRBV20-1 with TRBJ1-5; D unclear. The length of the CDR3 is 15 residues. CDR1 and CDR2 (germline): DFQATT, SNEGSKA (reference sequence). The ends were cut back, 2 bases at V and 2 bases at J, with 13 bases in the middle. This CDR3 is CSARNRTAGNQPQHF. The CDR3 DNA reads TGCAGTGCTAGAAACCGAACAGCAGGCAATCAGCCCCAGCATTTT.

This clonotype was picked up a small number of times. The chain has TRBV27 and TRBJ1-1; 11 nucleotides align to TRBD1. J was trimmed by 8 bases and V by 7 bases; bases with no gene match: 6. The CDR3 sequence is 13 residues long. The germline V gene has CDR1 MNHEY and CDR2 SMNVEV (reference sequence). The chain's CDR3 is CASIRDRGSEAFF. CDR3 DNA: TGTGCCAGCATCCGGGACAGGGGGTCGGAAGCTTTCTTT.

This clonotype came up many times. The chain employs TRBV15 and TRBJ2-3, with TRBD1 as a possible D gene (5 bases). Trimming removed 0 bases at V and 7 bases at J, with 20 bases between. This CDR3 contains 17 residues. The V gene's germline CDR1 is LNHNV and CDR2 YYDKDF (reference sequence). CDR3 bases: TGTGCCACCAGCAGAGATGTTGTGCAGGGCAGGTGGAATACGCAGTATTTT. Translating gives CATSRDVVQGRWNTQYF.

The chain joins TRBV10-3 to TRBJ2-7; 9 nucleotides match TRBD1. Germline V gives CDR1 ENHRY, CDR2 SYGVKD. This CDR3 comprises 14 residues. J gave up 5 bases and V 7 bases, and 9 bases lay outside the gene matches. In nucleotides, the CDR3 is TGTGCCATCAAACCGGGACAGGGCCGAGACGAGCAGTACTTC. Translated: CAIKPGQGRDEQYF.

V usage is TRBV10-2 and J usage is TRBJ1-6; D might be TRBD1 (6 bases). The CDR3 contains 14 residues. CDR1 is WSHSY, CDR2 SAAADI, per germline. The V and J ends lost 6 bases and 7 bases respectively, with 13 bases between them. The CDR3 nucleotides are TGCGCCAGCAGCCCCGGGACACCGAATTCACCCCTCCACTTT. Its translation is CASSPGTPNSPLHF.